This is a list of T cell receptor beta chains from one sample in a study of spatial heterogeneity in lung cancer. TCRdb called the 5' RACE reads again in MiXCR, with one record for every CDR3 protein. The sample has about 28,000 distinct CDR3 sequences; roughly 7.4% are singletons. This sample comprised lung tumor tissue, obtained at surgery. Receptors were obtained from a male donor with early-stage non-small cell lung cancer. CDR3s include the opening cysteine and the closing phenylalanine or tryptophan.

TRBJ1-1,TRBV10-3,CAISDRGVDTEAFF
TRBJ1-2,TRBV3-1,CASSRTGNYGYTF
TRBJ2-3,TRBV5-4,CASSPGAHTDTQYF
TRBJ2-7,TRBV23-1,CASSRDNPSYEQYF
TRBJ1-2,TRBV4-1,CASSQDPGHRYGYTF
TRBJ2-3,TRBV9,CASSVAGSTDTQYF
TRBJ1-2,TRBV6-5,CASSIGANYGYTF
TRBJ2-1,TRBV20-1,CSARSHIDEQFF
TRBJ2-1,TRBV5-1,CASSLEIAYNEQFF
TRBJ1-4,TRBV7-2,CASSLQGATNEKLFF
TRBJ2-1,TRBV9,CASSVATGTGGPNEQFF
TRBJ1-6,TRBV11-2,CASSSLTDSPLHF
TRBJ2-3,TRBV28,CASSYTDTQYF
TRBJ1-4,TRBV10-2,CASSEFRRGESEKLFF
TRBJ2-3,TRBV5-1,CASSFGSNTDTQYF
TRBJ2-7,TRBV15,CATSSGQGGGYEQYF
TRBJ2-1,TRBV29-1,CSVEVSSSSYNEQFF
TRBJ2-2,TRBV5-1,CASSSGTSGNTGELFF
TRBJ2-7,TRBV6-5,CASSPMGAEQYF
TRBJ2-7,TRBV4-1,CASSPGQGVSYEQYF
TRBJ2-5,TRBV7-2,CASSPSLAGGLETQYF
TRBJ2-3,TRBV4-3,CASSQEAGQGATDTQYF
TRBJ1-1,TRBV3-1,CASSSGTATEAFF
TRBJ2-7,TRBV7-2,CASRATAWEQYF
TRBJ2-7,TRBV6-1,CASSEGDGGQQYF
TRBJ1-5,TRBV12-3/TRBV12-4,CASTYLDSNQPQHF
TRBJ2-3,TRBV28,CASSPEPDTQYF
TRBJ2-3,TRBV6-2/TRBV6-3,CASSYRGQLPYF
TRBJ2-5,TRBV10-2,CASSESKSRETQYF
TRBJ1-1,TRBV7-2,CASSRDRETEAFF
TRBJ2-7,TRBV6-6,CASSYKSSYEQYF
TRBJ1-5,TRBV12-3/TRBV12-4,CASSGDSQPQHF
TRBJ2-7,TRBV20-1,CSGRGSDFYEQYF
TRBJ1-1,TRBV29-1,CSVRTGWGTEAFF
TRBJ2-1,TRBV7-6,CASSLETPFTGDEQFF
TRBJ1-5,TRBV6-1,CASSEEAGGPYSNQPQHF
TRBJ2-7,TRBV18,CASSPGGFYEQYF
TRBJ1-5,TRBV12-3/TRBV12-4,CASSLEDRAEQPQHF
TRBJ2-5,TRBV2,CASRGRLLGETQYF
TRBJ2-3,TRBV29-1,CSVSQGTGDTQYF
TRBJ2-7,TRBV30,CAWSEVLGWGQSYEQYF
TRBJ1-1,TRBV2,CASSGGTQQYAEAFF
TRBJ1-3,TRBV20-1,CSASDRQKAGNTIYF
TRBJ2-7,TRBV29-1,CSVEGRDYEQYF
TRBJ2-7,TRBV7-7,CASSLGLPPYEQYF